This is a list of T cell receptor beta chains from one sample in a study of early T cells in non-severe SARS-CoV-2 infection. A single record per CDR3 protein comes from TCRdb applying MiXCR to the 5' RACE reads. The table shows approximately 80,000 distinct CDR3 sequences, with roughly 12% occurring only once. Sequenced material: whole blood. Receptors were obtained from an adult who was a healthcare worker with PCR-confirmed SARS-CoV-2 infection or an uninfected control (not recorded which). Each CDR3 is given with its conserved first and last residue. A D gene is named only where the DNA matches it firmly. Some rows have no size entry. The others give once, few or many, or a class for an expanded clone.

j_gene: TRBJ2-2; v_gene: TRBV7-2; len: 18; d_gene: TRBD2; abundance: many; CDR3nt: TGTGCCAGCAGCTTCCGGACTAGCGGGTTCGCGAACACCGGGGAGCTGTTTTTT; CDR3aa: CASSFRTSGFANTGELFF
j_gene: TRBJ2-5; v_gene: TRBV3-1; len: 19; d_gene: TRBD2; abundance: .; CDR3nt: TGTGCCAGCAGCTCCTGGGGACTAGCGGGAGGGCCTACGCAAGAGACCCAGTACTTC; CDR3aa: CASSSWGLAGGPTQETQYF
j_gene: TRBJ2-7; v_gene: TRBV7-9; len: 14; d_gene: TRBD2; abundance: .; CDR3nt: TGTGCCAGCAGCACCCCGGTGGCTAGCGGGAGGGTCTACTTC; CDR3aa: CASSTPVASGRVYF
j_gene: TRBJ2-2; v_gene: TRBV29-1; len: 15; d_gene: .; abundance: .; CDR3nt: TGCAGCGGGACAGGCCCAGCGGGAGAGGCCGGGGAGCTGTTTTTT; CDR3aa: CSGTGPAGEAGELFF
j_gene: TRBJ2-1; v_gene: TRBV9; len: 15; d_gene: .; abundance: many; CDR3nt: TGTGCCAGCAGCGTAGCGTTGGGATCCTACAATGAGCAGTTCTTC; CDR3aa: CASSVALGSYNEQFF
j_gene: TRBJ2-3; v_gene: TRBV20-1; len: 12; d_gene: .; abundance: few; CDR3nt: TGCAGTGCTAGGGCTAGTCAAAATACGCAGTATTTT; CDR3aa: CSARASQNTQYF
j_gene: TRBJ2-2; v_gene: TRBV20-1; len: 16; d_gene: TRBD2; abundance: few; CDR3nt: TGCAGTGCTCGGGGCACTAGCGGGTCTTACACCGGGGAGCTGTTTTTT; CDR3aa: CSARGTSGSYTGELFF
j_gene: TRBJ1-1; v_gene: TRBV10-1; len: 16; d_gene: TRBD1; abundance: .; CDR3nt: TGCGCCAGCCCGGACAGGGAGAGTGTGGCGAACACTGAAGCTTTCTTT; CDR3aa: CASPDRESVANTEAFF
j_gene: TRBJ1-1; v_gene: TRBV6-2/TRBV6-3; len: 12; d_gene: .; abundance: many; CDR3nt: TGTGCCAGCAGCCTCGTTTGGGATGAAGCTTTCTTT; CDR3aa: CASSLVWDEAFF
j_gene: TRBJ2-1; v_gene: TRBV28; len: 14; d_gene: TRBD2; abundance: .; CDR3nt: TGTGCCAGCAGTACCCTAGCGGGAGTTGCTGAGCAGTTCTTC; CDR3aa: CASSTLAGVAEQFF
j_gene: TRBJ1-5; v_gene: TRBV24-1; len: 14; d_gene: .; abundance: few; CDR3nt: TGTGCCACCAGTGAGGCGACAGGCGATCAGCCCCAGCATTTT; CDR3aa: CATSEATGDQPQHF
j_gene: TRBJ2-1; v_gene: TRBV3-1; len: 15; d_gene: TRBD2; abundance: few; CDR3nt: TGTGCCAGCAGCCGGGGACTAGCGGGCCGCAATGAGCAGTTCTTC; CDR3aa: CASSRGLAGRNEQFF
j_gene: TRBJ1-5; v_gene: TRBV5-1; len: 13; d_gene: .; abundance: few; CDR3nt: TGCGCCAGCAGCCCGGAGGGGGATCAGCCCCAGCATTTT; CDR3aa: CASSPEGDQPQHF
j_gene: TRBJ1-1; v_gene: TRBV12-3/TRBV12-4; len: 13; d_gene: .; abundance: .; CDR3nt: TGTGCCAGCAGGATCGGGACGAACACTGAAGCTTTCTTT; CDR3aa: CASRIGTNTEAFF
j_gene: TRBJ1-1; v_gene: TRBV29-1; len: 11; d_gene: .; abundance: .; CDR3nt: TGCAGCGGGGGGGCGAACACTGAAGCTTTCTTT; CDR3aa: CSGGANTEAFF
j_gene: TRBJ2-7; v_gene: TRBV28; len: 13; d_gene: .; abundance: .; CDR3nt: TGTGCCAGCACTGCGGGCAACTCCTACGAGCAGTACTTC; CDR3aa: CASTAGNSYEQYF
j_gene: TRBJ2-7; v_gene: TRBV6-2/TRBV6-3; len: 13; d_gene: .; abundance: few; CDR3nt: TGTGCCAGCAGATTTCCGGGGTCCTACGAGCAGTACTTC; CDR3aa: CASRFPGSYEQYF
j_gene: TRBJ2-2; v_gene: TRBV5-4; len: 14; d_gene: TRBD2; abundance: .; CDR3nt: TGTGCCAGCAGCCAGACTAGCAATAGAGGGGAGCTGTATTTT; CDR3aa: CASSQTSNRGELYF
j_gene: TRBJ1-2; v_gene: TRBV5-1; len: 16; d_gene: TRBD1; abundance: few; CDR3nt: TGCGCCAGCAGCCAGGGACAGGGGCAGACTAACTATGGCTACACCTTC; CDR3aa: CASSQGQGQTNYGYTF
j_gene: TRBJ2-7; v_gene: TRBV6-2/TRBV6-3; len: 15; d_gene: .; abundance: few; CDR3nt: TGTGCCAGCAGTTTACGGCCCAAAGATTCCTACGAGCAGTACTTC; CDR3aa: CASSLRPKDSYEQYF
j_gene: TRBJ2-3; v_gene: TRBV7-6; len: 13; d_gene: .; abundance: few; CDR3nt: TGTGCCAGCGAAGGCGGGACGGAAGATACGCAGTATTTT; CDR3aa: CASEGGTEDTQYF
j_gene: TRBJ2-1; v_gene: TRBV5-1; len: 15; d_gene: .; abundance: .; CDR3nt: TGCGCCAGCCGTTTGGGCAGCACCTCCTACAATGAGCAGTTCTTC; CDR3aa: CASRLGSTSYNEQFF
j_gene: TRBJ2-1; v_gene: TRBV29-1; len: 12; d_gene: .; abundance: many; CDR3nt: TGCAGCGTTTCGGACAGCTACAATGAGCAGTTCTTC; CDR3aa: CSVSDSYNEQFF
j_gene: TRBJ1-1; v_gene: TRBV18; len: 14; d_gene: .; abundance: .; CDR3nt: TGTGCCAGCTCACAGACTATTACGAACACTGAAGCTTTCTTT; CDR3aa: CASSQTITNTEAFF